This T cell receptor (beta chain) comes out of a study of T cells after yellow fever vaccination. TCR cDNA, made by 5'RACE template switching, carried an added universal primer site and UMIs. TCRdb fed the 5' RACE reads into MiXCR, producing one record per CDR3 protein. This table holds approximately 240,000 distinct CDR3 sequences, 3.6% found once. CDR1 and CDR2 (germline): SNHLY, FYNNEI. Trimming pared 8 bases from V and 5 bases from J, leaving 9 bases between. The CDR3 runs 11 residues. This clonotype was found once. Its specificity is unknown. The study's findings and limits: When the response was secondary, it was weaker but reached its peak faster, day 5 versus 15. Detected again after the booster were most primary-vaccination clones, at roughly 95% CD4 and 88% CD8.

V and J are TRBV2 and TRBJ2-5; D ambiguous. The sequencing used PBMCs, collected 15 days after the yellow fever booster vaccination. The clonotype originates from a man between 18 and 29 years old who received the YFV17D yellow fever vaccine. The CDR3 sequence is CASGPAETQYF. CDR3 nucleotides: TGTGCCAGCGGGCCCGCCGAGACCCAGTACTTC.